These 25 T cell receptor beta chains were all obtained from the same sample, sequenced in a study of blood T cell repertoires in COVID-19. Data came from immunoSEQ multiplex PCR; TCRdb stores just in-frame clones and leaves some out. The sample records roughly 320,000 clones, 90% to 95% being singletons. Material for sequencing was PBMCs or T cells enriched from blood (not recorded which). Source of these receptors: a woman aged 25 to 39 who had been exposed to COVID-19.

This clone came up once. This chain links TRBV13 with TRBJ1-6; D ambiguous. CDR3 length: 16 amino acids. Germline V CDR1 and CDR2: PRHDT, FYEKMQ (reference sequence). The ends were cut back, 4 bases at V and 0 bases at J, with 10 bases in the middle. The CDR3 spells CASSSRVSSYNSPLHF. Written as DNA, the CDR3 is TGTGCCAGCAGCTCCCGGGTCAGCTCCTATAATTCACCCCTCCACTTT. Drawing the rest from reference TRBV13 and TRBJ1-6, the complete variable domain is AAGVIQSPRHLIKEKRETATLKCYPIPRHDTVYWYQQGPGQDPQFLISFYEKMQSDKGSIPDRFSAQQFSDYHSELNMSSLELGDSALYFCASSSRVSSYNSPLHFGNGTRLTVT.

The chain couples TRBV7-7 to TRBJ2-5, with 7 bases that match TRBD2. Germline V gene data show CDR1 as SSHAT and CDR2 as FNYEAQ (reference sequence). The length of the CDR3 is 15 residues. V lost 5 bases, J lost 1 base, and 7 bases stayed unmatched. The CDR3 DNA sequence: TGTGCCAGCAGCCAAGGACTAGGGCTCCAAGAGACCCAGTACTTC. Protein: CASSQGLGLQETQYF.

This chain links TRBV10-3 with TRBJ1-2; D might be TRBD1 (6 bases). Between the trimmed V and J ends, which lost 2 bases and 3 bases, there was a span of 13 bases. CDR3 length: 15 amino acids. Germline CDR1 ENHRY, CDR2 SYGVKD. In nucleotides, the CDR3 is TGTGCCATCAGTGAGCGGACAGTGGCGGACTATGGCTACACCTTC. Protein sequence: CAISERTVADYGYTF.

The chain recombines TRBV4-1 with TRBJ1-2, with D possibly being TRBD1 (6 bases). V lost 4 bases and J 2 bases, leaving 8 bases between the germline ends. This CDR3 has 13 amino acids. Germline values: CDR1 MGHRA, CDR2 YSYEKL. Here the CDR3 DNA reads TGCGCCAGCAGCCCAGGGGAGAACTATGGCTACACCTTC. This translates into CASSPGENYGYTF.

The chain joins TRBV24-1 to TRBJ2-2; D is possibly TRBD2 (6 bases). CDR1 is KGHDR and CDR2 is SFDVKD in the germline V gene. With 3 bases removed from V and 6 bases from J, the gap between germline ends came to 16 bases. CDR3 length equals 16 residues. The CDR3, as DNA: TGTGCCACCAGTGATCCCACTGCGGGGTTACCCGGGGAGCTGTTTTTT. It codes for CATSDPTAGLPGELFF.

V is TRBV4-1 and J is TRBJ1-3, with 8 bases matching TRBD1. V was clipped by 4 bases and J by 3 bases; unmatched bases: 8. The CDR3 is 16 amino acids. Germline V gene data show CDR1 as MGHRA and CDR2 as YSYEKL. The CDR3 sequence is CASSLRTGNGGNTIYF. The CDR3 DNA reads as TGCGCCAGCAGCCTCAGGACAGGGAATGGTGGAAACACCATATATTTT.

DNA for the CDR3: TGTGCCAGCAGCGTGCCCACGGGACAGATTACCGGGGAGCTGTTTTTT. Its protein product is CASSVPTGQITGELFF. The J gene is TRBJ2-2, the V gene TRBV5-6, with TRBD1 matching over 7 bases. This CDR3 has 16 residues. The V segment lost 4 bases and the J segment 5 bases; nucleotides outside the gene matches: 11. Germline V gene sequence: CDR1 SGHDT, CDR2 YYEEEE.

The rearrangement links TRBV7-9 to TRBJ1-2; D not resolved. The CDR3 runs 12 residues. CDR1 is SEHNR, CDR2 FQNEAQ, per germline (reference sequence). V was clipped by 11 bases and J by 5 bases, with 15 bases between them. In DNA form, the CDR3 reads TGTGCCTCGACCTGGGGAGTTTATGGCTACACCTTC. Encoded protein: CASTWGVYGYTF.

The chain employs TRBV5-1 and TRBJ1-6; D unresolved. There are 12 residues in the CDR3. The V gene's germline CDR1 is SGHRS and CDR2 YFSETQ. V was clipped by 3 bases and J by 7 bases, with 5 bases between them. The CDR3 sequence: CASSSSNSPLHF. As DNA, the CDR3 is TGCGCCAGCAGCTCCTCGAATTCACCCCTCCACTTT.

V is TRBV4-3 and J is TRBJ2-3, with D possibly being TRBD2 (7 bases). CDR3 length: 17 residues. Trimming cost V 0 bases and J 0 bases, with 13 bases left between them. From germline, CDR1 is LGHNA and CDR2 YSLEER. CDR3 in amino acids: CASSQEGGGVSTDTQYF. The CDR3 DNA sequence: TGCGCCAGCAGCCAAGAGGGAGGGGGGGTTAGCACAGATACGCAGTATTTT.

The V call is TRBV24-1, the J call TRBJ2-2; tentative D call: TRBD2 (5 bases). The length of the CDR3 is 13 residues. Germline values: CDR1 KGHDR, CDR2 SFDVKD. For the CDR3, the DNA is TGTGGGACCAGGACTTCGAACACCGGGGAGCTGTTTTTT. The encoded protein is CGTRTSNTGELFF.

This chain joins TRBV5-1 and TRBJ1-2; a weak D match, TRBD1 (6 bases). The ends were cut back, 3 bases at V and 4 bases at J, with 13 bases in the middle. Germline V CDR1 and CDR2: SGHRS, YFSETQ. The CDR3 consists of 14 residues. CDR3 loop: CASSSAGGAYGYTF. CDR3 DNA sequence: TGCGCCAGCAGCTCTGCGGGGGGCGCCTATGGCTACACCTTC.

The CDR3 reads CASSLSLGYGYTF. CDR3 DNA sequence: TGTGCCAGCAGCCTATCACTCGGTTATGGCTACACCTTC. This chain connects TRBV11-2 to TRBJ1-2; no clear D gene. CDR3 length: 13 amino acids. V was cut by 5 bases and J by 5 bases, with 12 bases left in between. Germline V gene data show CDR1 as SGHAT and CDR2 as FQNNGV. The full variable domain, in which reference TRBV11-2 and TRBJ1-2 provide the parts outside the CDR3, is EAGVAQSPRYKIIEKRQSVAFWCNPISGHATLYWYQQILGQGPKLLIQFQNNGVVDDSQLPKDRFSAERLKGVDSTLKIQPAKLEDSAVYLCASSLSLGYGYTFGSGTRLTVV.

CDR3 in amino acids: CASSLAPGEGYGYTF. The CDR3 region has the DNA TGCGCCAGCAGCTTGGCGCCAGGGGAAGGCTATGGCTACACCTTC. V usage is TRBV5-1 and J usage is TRBJ1-2, with a weak D call TRBD1 (6 bases). Trimming took off 0 bases at V and 4 bases at J, with 13 bases between the two ends. The CDR3 has 15 residues. Germline values: CDR1 SGHRS, CDR2 YFSETQ.

This clone came up once. The rearrangement links TRBV19 to TRBJ1-4; unclear D gene. Germline loops: CDR1 LNHDA, CDR2 SQIVND (reference sequence). Deletions cut 7 bases from V and 7 bases from J, with 16 bases between. The CDR3 is 14 residues long. The CDR3 here is CASTQGGITEKLFF. The CDR3, as DNA: TGTGCCAGTACCCAAGGAGGAATAACTGAAAAACTGTTTTTT. Supplemented by reference TRBV19 and TRBJ1-4, the full variable domain reads DGGITQSPKYLFRKEGQNVTLSCEQNLNHDAMYWYRQDPGQGLRLIYYSQIVNDFQKGDIAEGYSVSREKKESFPLTVTSAQKNPTAFYLCASTQGGITEKLFFGSGTQLSVL.

The rearrangement joins TRBV19 to TRBJ1-1; D remains unclear. Germline CDR1 reads LNHDA; CDR2 reads SQIVND (reference sequence). This CDR3 contains 14 residues. V was clipped by 7 bases and J by 1 base, with 13 bases between them. CDR3 DNA: TGTGCCAGTACCATGGGCGGGTCGAACACTGAAGCTTTCTTT. Its protein product is CASTMGGSNTEAFF.

This chain uses TRBV11-2 with TRBJ2-3; 7 bases align to TRBD1. Trimming cost V 3 bases and J 7 bases; bases outside gene matches: 16. The germline gives CDR1 SGHAT, CDR2 FQNNGV. The CDR3 is 17 residues long. CDR3 in DNA: TGTGCCAGCAGCTTTAGAGTTATGGGGACAGTTACATATACGCAGTATTTT. It codes for CASSFRVMGTVTYTQYF. The entire variable domain, with the rest obtained from reference TRBV11-2 and TRBJ2-3, is as follows: EAGVAQSPRYKIIEKRQSVAFWCNPISGHATLYWYQQILGQGPKLLIQFQNNGVVDDSQLPKDRFSAERLKGVDSTLKIQPAKLEDSAVYLCASSFRVMGTVTYTQYFGPGTRLTVL.

The chain carries TRBV10-3 and TRBJ2-1, with 10 positions matching TRBD2. Trimming removed 4 bases from V and 0 bases from J; junction bases left unmatched: 3. The CDR3 is 16 amino acids. Germline values: CDR1 ENHRY, CDR2 SYGVKD. The CDR3 reads CAISGTSGSSYNEQFF. CDR3 sequence (DNA): TGTGCCATCAGTGGGACTAGCGGTAGCTCCTACAATGAGCAGTTCTTC.

The chain uses TRBV9 and TRBJ2-3; 7 nucleotides agree with TRBD2. Germline V gives CDR1 SGDLS, CDR2 YYNGEE. J was trimmed by 5 bases and V by 0 bases; bases with no gene match: 3. The CDR3 covers 14 residues. CDR3 region: CASSVGAGRDTQYF. CDR3 DNA sequence: TGTGCCAGCAGCGTAGGAGCGGGGCGAGATACGCAGTATTTT.

The chain joins TRBV5-1 to TRBJ2-7; D is unresolved. Germline V gene data show CDR1 as SGHRS and CDR2 as YFSETQ. The V end was cut by 0 bases, the J end by 1 base, with 11 bases between. The CDR3 sequence is 15 residues long. The CDR3 DNA reads as TGCGCCAGCAGCTTGGATATAGGCGGATCCTACGAGCAGTACTTC. Translation: CASSLDIGGSYEQYF.

The rearrangement uses TRBV6-1 and TRBJ2-7; perhaps TRBD1 as D (6 bases). This CDR3 is 17 amino acids long. In germline, CDR1 is MNHNS, CDR2 SASEGT. V shed 6 bases and J shed 1 base, with 22 bases lying between them. The CDR3 nucleotides are TGTGCCAGCAGAGAATCTTGGACAGTCCCATTTTCCTACGAGCAGTACTTC. It yields the protein CASRESWTVPFSYEQYF.

The V and J genes are TRBV27 and TRBJ1-2; 7 nucleotides agree with TRBD1. The CDR3 is 13 amino acids. Per the germline V gene, CDR1 is MNHEY and CDR2 is SMNVEV (reference sequence). V shed 2 bases and J 5 bases; nucleotides not matched to a gene: 2. CDR3 sequence reads: CASSLDRAYGYTF. The CDR3 DNA follows: TGTGCCAGCAGTTTAGACAGGGCGTATGGCTACACCTTC.

The chain has TRBV11-1 and TRBJ2-7, with a weak D call TRBD2 (5 bases). Germline V gene lookup returns CDR1 SGHAT and CDR2 FQDESV (reference sequence). The CDR3 length is 15 residues. V was clipped by 1 base and J by 0 bases, with 10 bases between them. The CDR3 sequence: CASSLVDGNSYEQYF. Written as DNA, the CDR3 is TGTGCCAGCAGCTTAGTGGACGGGAACTCCTACGAGCAGTACTTC.

This chain connects TRBV5-1 to TRBJ1-3, with D perhaps TRBD1 (5 bases). V lost 1 base and J lost 3, with 8 bases in between. The CDR3 covers 14 residues. CDR1 and CDR2 (germline): SGHRS, YFSETQ. CDR3 bases: TGCGCCAGCAGCTTGTTAGGGGATGGAAACACCATATATTTT. Protein sequence: CASSLLGDGNTIYF.

CDR3: CASAGQVISPLHF. Here the CDR3 DNA reads TGTGCCAGCGCGGGACAGGTTATTTCACCCCTCCACTTT. This chain joins TRBV12-3 or TRBV12-4 and TRBJ1-6, with 8 bases identical to TRBD1. Germline trimming cut 8 bases from V and 9 bases from J; bases unmatched to any gene: 6. The CDR3 runs to 13 residues.